Sequencing of this T cell receptor (beta chain) was carried out in a study of response to subunit inactivated influenza vaccine listed by TCRdb under 2018. Study-wide context: Deep quantitative T cell receptor repertoire profiling was used in the study to track responses to a trivalent subunit inactivated influenza vaccine.

Points on this clonotype: Its antigen remains undetermined. A much larger clone lies one base from this, so it may be a read error.

Libraries came from RT-PCR. Instrument on record: Illumina HiSeq 2500. In-frame beta chains were kept once TCRdb had trimmed the public reads at Q25 with fastp and called clones with MiXCR. Records with the same CDR3 protein are collapsed into one entry carrying the most frequent genes and DNA. The sample records roughly 570,000 distinct CDR3 sequences, 10% to 15% of which are singletons. In total, the top ten clones hold around 13% of the sample. Results and caveats for the whole study, not just this receptor: The authors proposed that each seasonal influenza vaccination may bring in only a limited number of new T cells.

In light of the paper, this sample's time point label describes: 45 to 50 days after influenza vaccine administration. Measured from the cysteine to the phenylalanine, the CDR3 is 11 residues long. Of the read, only the CDR3 DNA is kept; its 33 bases are in frame from base 1. V and J lose 5 bases and 1 base, and a span of 2 bases separates them. For CDR1 and CDR2, the germline V gene lists SQVTM and ANQGSEA. The sequence was obtained from a man aged 50 to 60 who received an inactivated influenza vaccine. Donor details come from another sample of the same person, matched by shared clones. Recombination linked TRBV29-1 to TRBJ2-2; no D gene call is confident. The material sequenced was PBMCs from blood, taken 45 days after vaccination. In nucleotides, the sequence is TGCAGCGTTTGGAACACCGGGGAGCTGTTTTTT. Its coded protein is CSVWNTGELFF.